This T cell receptor (beta chain) was obtained from a study of shared clonotypes between healthy human individuals. Across the study: Per donor, CD8 memory used one plate, CD8 naive used two, CD4 memory used three and CD4 naive used three. Study-level results: Generally, estimated richness proved larger in naive subsets than it did in memory subsets. An anticipated effect of sequencing depth on clonotype sharing among donors was recognized.

Naive CD8 cells, CD45RO-negative and positively selected for CCR7, excluded terminally differentiated effector memory CD45RA+ cells. In the authors' methods: ImmunoSEQ output lacked quality scores and full-length reads, limiting matched filtering. This table comes from immunoSEQ multiplex PCR, and its TCRdb copy is limited to in-frame clones, with some not included. The V and J calls and clone size were taken over from that table, and D and trimming were inferred from the DNA. The profile shows around 580,000 clones, 95% to 98% of them singletons. Comment on this clone: What it binds is unknown.

The V end was cut by 3 bases, the J end by 4 bases, with 9 bases between. Germline-derived CDR1 and CDR2 are MNHNY and SVGAGI (reference sequence). CDR3 length: 13 residues. This TCR came from a man aged 25-40 years in good health. Sequenced input: naive CD8+ T cells sorted from blood. J is TRBJ1-1 and V is TRBV6-6, with a weak D call TRBD1 (6 bases). CDR3 in DNA: TGTGCCAGCAGTTATCAGGGGTCCACTGAAGCTTTCTTT. Translation gives CASSYQGSTEAFF.